Detailed here is one TCR beta chain. This entry comes from a study of blood T cell repertoires in COVID-19. As for the study in general: Samples representing acute and convalescent COVID-19 were sourced from the United States, Italy and Spain. Sample material is recorded as cDNA or gDNA derived from T cells, B-cell-depleted T cells, or PBMCs.

Sequencing used immunoSEQ multiplex PCR; TCRdb keeps in-frame clones, though not all of them. The table shows approximately 180,000 clones, with roughly 85% occurring only once. The CDR3 is 15 residues long. V was pared by 0 bases and J by 3 bases, with 13 bases between. Germline assignment: CDR1 SGHNT and CDR2 YYREEE (reference sequence). This TCR derives from a man between 60 and 70 years old with acute or convalescent COVID-19. Sequencing input: peripheral blood. The rearrangement joins TRBV5-4 to TRBJ2-7; tentative D call: TRBD2 (5 bases). The CDR3 DNA follows: TGTGCCAGCAGCTTGGGAGTGGGAGCGAACTACGAGCAGTACTTC. Protein sequence: CASSLGVGANYEQYF.